The 3 T cell receptor beta chains below were found in one sample sequenced in a study of technical replicates of blood from a handful of donors. Sequencing was performed with immunoSEQ multiplex PCR; in TCRdb, only in-frame clones are kept and a portion is missing. The sample comprises some 87,000 clones, around 96% of which are singletons, and about 0.31% rests with the top ten. Sequencing was done on a sample of T cells isolated from PBMCs. Receptors originate from a human donor in good health.

V gene TRBV27 combines with J gene TRBJ1-1; 11 bases are a match to TRBD1. The CDR3 is 13 amino acids. Trimming cost V 11 bases and J 10 bases; bases outside gene matches: 12. Germline V gene sequence: CDR1 MNHEY, CDR2 SMNVEV (reference sequence). CDR3 region: CAVYPGTGGRAFF. The DNA for the CDR3 is TGTGCCGTTTACCCCGGGACAGGGGGACGAGCTTTCTTT.

The count of this clone is one. The CDR3 nucleotides read TGTGCCAGCAGCGAGAACTACGAGCAGTACTTC. This gives the protein CASSENYEQYF. The chain uses TRBV6-6 and TRBJ2-7; unclear D gene. Germline loops: CDR1 MNHNY, CDR2 SVGAGI (reference sequence). This CDR3 has 11 residues. V lost 6 bases, J lost 3 bases, and 6 bases lay in between.

This chain connects TRBV19 to TRBJ2-1; the match to TRBD2 covers 8 bases. The CDR3 spans 15 residues. The germline CDR1 and CDR2 sequences are LNHDA and SQIVND (reference sequence). The J segment lost 3 bases and the V segment lost 5 bases, leaving 6 bases of the junction unmatched. The CDR3 region is CASSRVSGSYNEQFF. The CDR3 region has the DNA TGTGCCAGTAGTCGTGTGAGCGGGAGCTACAATGAGCAGTTCTTC. The complete variable domain, with remaining parts taken from reference TRBV19 and TRBJ2-1, reads DGGITQSPKYLFRKEGQNVTLSCEQNLNHDAMYWYRQDPGQGLRLIYYSQIVNDFQKGDIAEGYSVSREKKESFPLTVTSAQKNPTAFYLCASSRVSGSYNEQFFGPGTRLTVL.